These T cell receptor beta chains were read from a single sample in a study of T-cell reconstitution after alpha-beta-depleted transplantation in children. TCRdb ran MiXCR on the PCR reads and lists one entry per CDR3 protein. The sample contains around 600,000 distinct CDR3 sequences, 23% of which appear only once. This specimen consisted of PBMCs, mostly from graft donor cells, obtained 360 days after TCRalphabeta/CD19-depleted stem cell transplant. These receptors were taken from a boy less than two years old who had a stem cell transplant for acute myeloid leukemia, so the T cells may come from the graft donor. The conserved cysteine and the conserved F or W are not part of the CDR3 here. A D gene is named only where the DNA matches it firmly. Clone size appears in some rows only: once, few, many, or a class for an expanded clone.

size | V | D | CDR3
- | TRBV7-2 | TRBD1 | ASSLNPTGNFGYT
- | TRBV10-3 | TRBD1 | AISESGTGFHEQY
few | TRBV12-3/TRBV12-4 | - | ASSPEYSNQPQH
few | TRBV5-5 | - | ASSLLGVGNQPQH
- | TRBV4-3 | TRBD2 | ASSQDGTRFRTDTQY
many | TRBV29-1 | - | SALTVGAEAF
- | TRBV12-3/TRBV12-4 | - | ASSPWYPEAF
- | TRBV11-2 | TRBD2 | ASSLASGTSGELF
- | TRBV6-1 | - | ATGDSNTGELF
- | TRBV15 | - | ATSRDLGFEQF
many | TRBV20-1 | - | SARVMPQPVH
many | TRBV12-3/TRBV12-4 | - | ASSLADQETQY
few | TRBV7-2 | - | ASSPFSIREQF
many | TRBV27 | - | ASSFGVEGQPQH
- | TRBV11-2 | TRBD2 | ASSRAGGRTDTQY
- | TRBV6-2/TRBV6-3 | - | ASTTLTYEQY
many | TRBV7-2 | - | ASSPPGRKETQY
few | TRBV4-3 | - | ASSQDIGFNQPQH
few | TRBV6-5 | - | ASRSRRGVLNEQF
- | TRBV21-1 | - | ASSPRSPPPGNEQF
many | TRBV5-1 | - | ASSLDGTEQF
- | TRBV5-6 | - | ASSFPSIGTDTQY
many | TRBV12-3/TRBV12-4 | - | ASSFRGSSYNEQF
- | TRBV12-3/TRBV12-4 | - | ASSFLFGSSQPQH
- | TRBV7-9 | - | ASSLESGGYT
few | TRBV20-1 | TRBD1 | SARQGDMNTEAF
many | TRBV7-2 | - | ASSFGTRTDTQY
many | TRBV20-1 | TRBD1 | SAPEAGQGSSYGYT
- | TRBV20-1 | TRBD1 | SALTGFGTDTQY
- | TRBV20-1 | - | SALGASSPLH
- | TRBV15 | - | ATSRGGAGELF
many | TRBV7-2 | TRBD1 | ASSLTPRDRGQETQY
few | TRBV4-3 | TRBD2 | ASSQDLASGVRDTGELF
many | TRBV12-3/TRBV12-4 | TRBD1 | ASSPGQGTSTEAF
few | TRBV18 | - | ASSKADGYEQY
- | TRBV20-1 | TRBD2 | SAASGGYNEQF
- | TRBV7-9 | - | ASEPRAKWTGELF
- | TRBV5-1 | - | ASSSVPNEQF
many | TRBV7-9 | - | ASSLPLPEKQY
- | TRBV20-1 | TRBD2 | SARRGLADWQTQY
- | TRBV12-3/TRBV12-4 | - | ASTADVSSGAF
- | TRBV6-1 | - | ASSRADGYPRENIQY
- | TRBV12-3/TRBV12-4 | - | ASSPLPGYTQY
few | TRBV7-2 | - | ASSFPWGSNQPQH
- | TRBV20-1 | TRBD1 | SAKRGLDYGYT
many | TRBV19 | - | ASSPDEFAYEQY
- | TRBV5-1 | - | ASSQGKSGNTIY
many | TRBV5-1 | TRBD1 | ASSGQVSTDTQY
many | TRBV29-1 | - | SVSLDSSYEQY
many | TRBV9 | TRBD1 | ASSPRQGIGEQY
many | TRBV11-2 | TRBD2 | ASSLEPTSGVAKNIQY
few | TRBV3-1 | TRBD1 | ASSPDPGGISDTQY
many | TRBV5-4 | - | ASSWDKGLGYGYT
- | TRBV13 | TRBD1 | ASSPRDREEGTEAF
few | TRBV24-1 | TRBD1 | ATSDSQGARGEAF
many | TRBV12-3/TRBV12-4 | TRBD1 | ASSLGDRDDTEAF
few | TRBV20-1 | TRBD2 | SASNRLAGVYNEQF
many | TRBV20-1 | - | SACGGSSFTDTQY
- | TRBV5-6 | TRBD2 | ASSFLPLAVSTDTQY